This record concerns one T cell receptor (beta chain) sequence. As yet, its antigen is unknown. Generated by immunoSEQ multiplex PCR, the TCRdb table keeps only in-frame clones and is missing some. The data contain 25,000 to 30,000 clones, about 70% of them singletons. This specimen comes from a study of CD4 T cells in relation to SARS-CoV-2 and coronaviruses. V lost 4 bases to trimming and J lost 8 bases, with 14 bases between them. The CDR3 runs 14 residues. Germline CDR1 reads SGHAT; CDR2 reads FQNNGV. The unexposed donors gave CD4+ T cells in about 2011-2018, prior to COVID-19. After approximately 10 days of culture, CD4+ T cells were isolated.

The gene calls are TRBV11-2 and TRBJ1-4; no firm D call. Sequencing was carried out using CD4+ T cells from PBMCs, cultured in vitro. This sequence was found in a human donor in good health. The CDR3 DNA follows: TGTGCCAGCAGCTCCCTCTTGACGGGAGAAAAACTGTTTTTT. Amino acid sequence: CASSSLLTGEKLFF. The whole variable domain, remainder taken from reference TRBV11-2 and TRBJ1-4, is EAGVAQSPRYKIIEKRQSVAFWCNPISGHATLYWYQQILGQGPKLLIQFQNNGVVDDSQLPKDRFSAERLKGVDSTLKIQPAKLEDSAVYLCASSSLLTGEKLFFGSGTQLSVL.